The rows below give T cell receptor beta chains drawn from one sample of a study of T cell repertoires in cytomegalovirus infection. TCRdb reanalysed the reads using MiXCR and keeps one entry per CDR3 protein. The sample records hundreds of thousands of distinct CDR3 sequences, 17% being singletons. The source material was PBMCs. These receptors originate from a human donor in good health (CMV status not recorded). Some clones in this sample may be carry-over from other donors' samples. CDR3s include the opening cysteine and the closing phenylalanine or tryptophan. D genes are given only for firm matches. A row's size may be missing; if present it is once, few, many or a size class.

cdr3_aa cdr3_nt d_call v_call clone_size j_call
CASSPSGFGDEQFF TGTGCCAGCAGCCCCTCCGGATTTGGTGATGAGCAGTTCTTC . TRBV7-3 few TRBJ2-1
CASSSEASNQPQHF TGTGCCAGCAGTTCGGAGGCGAGCAATCAGCCCCAGCATTTT . TRBV28 many TRBJ1-5
CASSRSGHQGTEAFF TGTGCCAGCAGTCGCTCCGGACACCAGGGCACTGAAGCTTTCTTT . TRBV6-2/TRBV6-3 few TRBJ1-1
CSASQEISNQPQHF TGCAGTGCTAGCCAGGAGATTAGCAATCAGCCCCAGCATTTT . TRBV20-1 . TRBJ1-5
CASSEGQGIGETQYF TGCGCCAGCAGTGAGGGACAGGGGATTGGAGAGACCCAGTACTTC TRBD1 TRBV10-1 few TRBJ2-5
CASSLTLYEQYF TGTGCCAGCAGCTTAACACTCTACGAGCAGTACTTC . TRBV11-2 many TRBJ2-7
CASSLGTQTYSNQPQHF TGTGCCAGCAGCTTGGGGACCCAGACTTATAGCAATCAGCCCCAGCATTTT . TRBV5-5 . TRBJ1-5
CASSRRGSTGELFF TGTGCCAGCAGCCGACGGGGGAGTACCGGGGAGCTGTTTTTT . TRBV7-2 many TRBJ2-2
CAIRDAGRNYEQYF TGTGCCATCCGGGACGCGGGACGAAACTACGAGCAGTACTTC . TRBV10-3 many TRBJ2-7
CASSYSGGLNSPLHF TGTGCCAGCAGTTACTCCGGGGGGTTGAATTCACCCCTCCACTTT . TRBV6-5 . TRBJ1-6